This TCR beta chain derives from a study of control samples from healthy donors and cancer patients. TCRdb keeps only in-frame clones here, not all; method: immunoSEQ multiplex PCR. The table lists around 90,000 clones, over 75% of them singletons, with over 2% in the top ten. The CDR3 is 11 residues long. V was pared by 2 bases and J by 9 bases, with 2 bases between. The clonotype comes from a woman aged 40 to 49 in good health. The chain links TRBV12-3 or TRBV12-4 to TRBJ1-6; D call uncertain. The sequencing sample was made of blood. The CDR3 loop is CASSLSSPLHF. CDR3 DNA sequence: TGTGCCAGCAGTTTAAGTTCACCCCTCCACTTT.